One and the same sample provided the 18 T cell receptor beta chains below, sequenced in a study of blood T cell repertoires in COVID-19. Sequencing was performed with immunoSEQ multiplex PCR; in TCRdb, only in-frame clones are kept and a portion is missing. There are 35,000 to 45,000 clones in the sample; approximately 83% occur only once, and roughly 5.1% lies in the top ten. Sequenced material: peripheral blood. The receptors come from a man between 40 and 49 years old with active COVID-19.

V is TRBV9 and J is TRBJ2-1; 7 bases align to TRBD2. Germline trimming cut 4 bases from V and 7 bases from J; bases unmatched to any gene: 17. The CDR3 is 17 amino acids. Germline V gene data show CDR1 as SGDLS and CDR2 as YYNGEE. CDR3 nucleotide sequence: TGTGCCAGCAGCCCTACGGCGGGGCTAGCGGCGGGGAATGAGCAGTTCTTC. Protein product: CASSPTAGLAAGNEQFF.

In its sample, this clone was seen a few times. This CDR3 is CASSEAVNTEAFF. CDR3 in DNA: TGTGCCAGCAGTGAAGCCGTGAACACTGAAGCTTTCTTT. The V gene is TRBV6-1, the J gene TRBJ1-1; D is unclear. Germline V gene data show CDR1 as MNHNS and CDR2 as SASEGT. The germline V and J ends were trimmed by 0 bases and 0 bases, with 2 bases remaining between them. The CDR3 is made up of 13 amino acids.

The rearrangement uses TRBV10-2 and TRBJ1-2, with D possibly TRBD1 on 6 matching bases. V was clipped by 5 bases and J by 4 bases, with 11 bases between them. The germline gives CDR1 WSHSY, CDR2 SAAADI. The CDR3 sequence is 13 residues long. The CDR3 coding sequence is TGCGCCAGCAGTCAGGGAGGGGGCTATGGCTACACCTTC. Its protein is CASSQGGGYGYTF.

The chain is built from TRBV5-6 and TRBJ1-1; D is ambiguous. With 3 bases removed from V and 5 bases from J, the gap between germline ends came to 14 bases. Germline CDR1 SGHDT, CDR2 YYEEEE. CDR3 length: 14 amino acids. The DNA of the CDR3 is TGTGCCAGCAGCTGGGAACAAGGACTTACTGAAGCTTTCTTT. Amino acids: CASSWEQGLTEAFF.

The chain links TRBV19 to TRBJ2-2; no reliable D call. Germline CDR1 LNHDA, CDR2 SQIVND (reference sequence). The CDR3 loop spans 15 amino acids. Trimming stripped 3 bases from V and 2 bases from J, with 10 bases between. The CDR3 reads CASSIVGSNTGELFF. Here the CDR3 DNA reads TGTGCCAGTAGTATTGTGGGCAGCAACACCGGGGAGCTGTTTTTT.

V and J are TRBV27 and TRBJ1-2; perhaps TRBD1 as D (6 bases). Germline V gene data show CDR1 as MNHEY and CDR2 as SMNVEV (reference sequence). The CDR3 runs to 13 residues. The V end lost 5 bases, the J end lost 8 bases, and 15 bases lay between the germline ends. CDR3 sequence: CASSTPGTKGYTF. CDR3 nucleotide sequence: TGTGCCAGCAGTACCCCCGGGACAAAGGGCTACACCTTC.

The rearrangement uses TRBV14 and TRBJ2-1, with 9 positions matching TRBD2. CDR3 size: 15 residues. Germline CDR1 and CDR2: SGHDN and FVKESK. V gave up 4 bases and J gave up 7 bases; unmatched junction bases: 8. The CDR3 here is CASSRGTSRRNEQFF. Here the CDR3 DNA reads TGTGCCAGCAGCCGTGGGACTAGCCGGCGAAATGAGCAGTTCTTC.

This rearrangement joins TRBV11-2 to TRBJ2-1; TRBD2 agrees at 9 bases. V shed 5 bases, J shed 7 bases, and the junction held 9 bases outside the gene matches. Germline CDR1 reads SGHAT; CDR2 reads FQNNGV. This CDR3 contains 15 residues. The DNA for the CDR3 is TGTGCCAGCAGCAGTCCGAGGACTAGCGAGAATGAGCAGTTCTTC. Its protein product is CASSSPRTSENEQFF.

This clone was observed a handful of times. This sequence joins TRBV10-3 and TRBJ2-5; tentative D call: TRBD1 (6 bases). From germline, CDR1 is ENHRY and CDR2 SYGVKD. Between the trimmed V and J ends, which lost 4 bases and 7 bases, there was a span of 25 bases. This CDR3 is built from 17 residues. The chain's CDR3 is CAISGNRVHLQGGTQYF. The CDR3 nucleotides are TGTGCCATCAGTGGTAACAGGGTTCACCTCCAAGGAGGGACCCAGTACTTC.

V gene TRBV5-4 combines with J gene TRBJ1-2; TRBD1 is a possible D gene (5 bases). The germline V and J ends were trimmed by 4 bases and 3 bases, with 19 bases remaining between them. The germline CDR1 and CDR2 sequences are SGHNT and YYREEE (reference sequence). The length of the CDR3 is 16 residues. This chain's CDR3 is CASSPSRQTAHYGYTF. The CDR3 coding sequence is TGTGCCAGCAGCCCGTCGAGACAGACTGCACACTATGGCTACACCTTC.

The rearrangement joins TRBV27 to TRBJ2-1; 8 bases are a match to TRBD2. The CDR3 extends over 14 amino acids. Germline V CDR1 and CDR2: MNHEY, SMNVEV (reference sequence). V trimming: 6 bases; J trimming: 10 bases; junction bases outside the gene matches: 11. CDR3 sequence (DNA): TGTGCCAGCAGCTCGGGACTAGGCATCGGGGAGCAGTTCTTC. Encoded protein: CASSSGLGIGEQFF.

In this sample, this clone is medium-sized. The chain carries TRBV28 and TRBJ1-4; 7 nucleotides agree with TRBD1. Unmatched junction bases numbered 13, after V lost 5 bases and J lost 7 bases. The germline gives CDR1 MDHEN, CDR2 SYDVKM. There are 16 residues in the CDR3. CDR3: CASSPYLRDRSEKLFF. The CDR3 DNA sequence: TGTGCCAGCAGTCCCTACCTCCGGGACAGAAGTGAAAAACTGTTTTTT.

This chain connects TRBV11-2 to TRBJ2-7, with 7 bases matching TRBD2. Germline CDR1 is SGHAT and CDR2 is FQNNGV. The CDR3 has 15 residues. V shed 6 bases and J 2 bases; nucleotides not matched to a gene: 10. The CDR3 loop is CASREKRGQPYEQYF. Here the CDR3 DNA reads TGTGCCAGCAGAGAAAAGCGGGGCCAACCCTACGAGCAGTACTTC.

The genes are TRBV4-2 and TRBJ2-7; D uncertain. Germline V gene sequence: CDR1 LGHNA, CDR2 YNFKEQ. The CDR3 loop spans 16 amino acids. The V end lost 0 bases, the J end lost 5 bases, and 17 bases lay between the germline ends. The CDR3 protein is CASSQDHLDILNEQYF. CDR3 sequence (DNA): TGTGCCAGCAGCCAAGATCATCTCGACATCCTCAACGAGCAGTACTTC.

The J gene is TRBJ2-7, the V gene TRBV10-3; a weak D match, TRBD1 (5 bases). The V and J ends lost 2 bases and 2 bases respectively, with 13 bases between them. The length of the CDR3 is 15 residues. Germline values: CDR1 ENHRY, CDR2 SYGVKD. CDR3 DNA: TGTGCCATCAGTGAGGAGACAGAAATCCCCTACGAGCAGTACTTC. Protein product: CAISEETEIPYEQYF.

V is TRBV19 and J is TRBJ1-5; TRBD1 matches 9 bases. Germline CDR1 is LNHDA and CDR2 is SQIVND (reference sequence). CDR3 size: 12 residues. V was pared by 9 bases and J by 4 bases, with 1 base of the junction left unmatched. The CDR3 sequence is CASGQGNQPQHF. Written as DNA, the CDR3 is TGTGCCAGCGGACAGGGGAATCAGCCCCAGCATTTT.

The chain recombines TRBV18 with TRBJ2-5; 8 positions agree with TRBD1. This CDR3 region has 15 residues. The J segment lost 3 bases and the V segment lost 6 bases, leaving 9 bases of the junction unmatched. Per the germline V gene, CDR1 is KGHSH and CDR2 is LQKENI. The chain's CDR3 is CASSKPGQAKETQYF. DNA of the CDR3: TGTGCCAGCTCGAAGCCGGGACAGGCGAAAGAGACCCAGTACTTC. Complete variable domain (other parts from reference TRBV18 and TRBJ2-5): NAGVMQNPRHLVRRRGQEARLRCSPMKGHSHVYWYRQLPEEGLKFMVYLQKENIIDESGMPKERFSAEFPKEGPSILRIQQVVRGDSAAYFCASSKPGQAKETQYFGPGTRLLVL.

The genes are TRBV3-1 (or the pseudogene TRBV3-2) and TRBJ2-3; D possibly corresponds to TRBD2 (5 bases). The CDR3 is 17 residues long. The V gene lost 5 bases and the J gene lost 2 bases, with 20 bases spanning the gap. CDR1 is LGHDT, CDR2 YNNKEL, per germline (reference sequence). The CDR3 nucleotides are TGTGCCAGCAGCAAGCGAGGAACTAGAAGGTCCACAGATACGCAGTATTTT. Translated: CASSKRGTRRSTDTQYF.